The clone carrying this TCR beta chain was seen a single time. The method was immunoSEQ multiplex PCR; TCRdb's version includes in-frame clones alone and lacks a portion of them. The sample includes nearly 35,000 clones, approximately 93% of them seen just once. The sample comes from a study of control samples from healthy donors and cancer patients. Per germline, CDR1 LGHNA and CDR2 YSLEER. The V segment lost 0 bases and the J segment 2 bases; nucleotides outside the gene matches: 13. The CDR3 is 18 residues long. V and J are TRBV4-3 and TRBJ2-7; 7 bases are a match to TRBD2. The sequenced sample was PBMCs. This clonotype originated in a man aged 35-49 years with colorectal cancer. The CDR3 DNA follows: TGCGCCAGCAGCCAAGATAGCTCGGGGACTACCCTTACCTACGAGCAGTACTTC. It yields the protein CASSQDSSGTTLTYEQYF.